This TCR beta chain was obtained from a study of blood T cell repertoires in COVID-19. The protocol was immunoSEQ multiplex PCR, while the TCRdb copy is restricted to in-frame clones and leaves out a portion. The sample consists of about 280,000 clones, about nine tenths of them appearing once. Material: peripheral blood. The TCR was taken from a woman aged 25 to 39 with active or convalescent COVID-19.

CDR3 loop: CASSEAAGPPNGYTF. CDR3 in DNA: TGTGCCAGCAGTGAAGCGGCGGGACCCCCGAATGGCTACACCTTC. The chain carries TRBV2 and TRBJ1-2, with TRBD1 as a possible D gene (5 bases). Germline V gene sequence: CDR1 SNHLY, CDR2 FYNNEI. Trimming removed 0 bases at V and 6 bases at J, with 14 bases between. The CDR3 is made up of 15 amino acids.